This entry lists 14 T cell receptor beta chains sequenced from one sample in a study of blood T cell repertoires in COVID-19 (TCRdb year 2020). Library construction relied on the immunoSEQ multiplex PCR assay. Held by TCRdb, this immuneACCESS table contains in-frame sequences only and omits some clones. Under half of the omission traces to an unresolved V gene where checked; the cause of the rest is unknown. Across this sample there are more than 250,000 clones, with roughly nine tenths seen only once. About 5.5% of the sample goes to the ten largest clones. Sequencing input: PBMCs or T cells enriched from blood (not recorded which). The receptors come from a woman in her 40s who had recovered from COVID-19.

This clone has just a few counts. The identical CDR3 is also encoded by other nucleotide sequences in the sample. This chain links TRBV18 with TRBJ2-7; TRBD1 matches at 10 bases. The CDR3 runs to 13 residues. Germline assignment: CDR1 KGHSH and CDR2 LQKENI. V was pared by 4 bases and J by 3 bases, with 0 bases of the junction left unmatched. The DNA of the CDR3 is TGTGCCAGCTCACGGGACAGGGGCTACGAGCAGTACTTC. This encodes CASSRDRGYEQYF.

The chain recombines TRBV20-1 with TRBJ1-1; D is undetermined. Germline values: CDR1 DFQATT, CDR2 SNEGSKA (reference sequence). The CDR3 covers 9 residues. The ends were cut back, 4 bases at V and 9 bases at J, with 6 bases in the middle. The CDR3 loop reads CSATKQAFF. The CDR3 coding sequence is TGCAGTGCTACGAAGCAAGCTTTCTTT.

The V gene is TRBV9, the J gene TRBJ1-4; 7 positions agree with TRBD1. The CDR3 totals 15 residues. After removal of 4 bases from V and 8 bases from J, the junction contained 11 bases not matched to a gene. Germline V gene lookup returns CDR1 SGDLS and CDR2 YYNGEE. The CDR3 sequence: CASSTKTGVGEKLFF. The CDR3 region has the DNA TGTGCCAGCAGCACCAAAACAGGGGTAGGCGAAAAACTGTTTTTT.

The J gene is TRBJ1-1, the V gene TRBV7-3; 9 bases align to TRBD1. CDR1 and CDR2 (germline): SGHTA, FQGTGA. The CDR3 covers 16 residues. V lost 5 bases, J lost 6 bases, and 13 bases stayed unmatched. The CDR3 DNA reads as TGTGCCAGCAGCCCGTCAAGTGGGACAGGGCGCGCTGAAGCTTTCTTT. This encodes CASSPSSGTGRAEAFF.

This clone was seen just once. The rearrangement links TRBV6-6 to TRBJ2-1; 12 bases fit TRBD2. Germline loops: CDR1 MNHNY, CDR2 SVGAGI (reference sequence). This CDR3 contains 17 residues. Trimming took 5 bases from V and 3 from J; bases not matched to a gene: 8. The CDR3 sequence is CASSPPLAGGGYNEQFF. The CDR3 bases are TGTGCCAGCAGTCCACCCCTAGCGGGAGGGGGCTACAATGAGCAGTTCTTC.

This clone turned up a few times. In nucleotides, the CDR3 is TGTGCCAGCGAAAGGGGCTCCTACAATGAGCAGTTCTTC. Translating it yields CASERGSYNEQFF. J is TRBJ2-1 and V is TRBV7-9, with D perhaps TRBD1 (5 bases). CDR3 length: 13 residues. Germline assignment: CDR1 SEHNR and CDR2 FQNEAQ (reference sequence). Trimming left V 8 bases short and J 0 bases short, with 8 bases between. The whole variable domain, remainder taken from reference TRBV7-9 and TRBJ2-1, is DTGVSQNPRHKITKRGQNVTFRCDPISEHNRLYWYRQTLGQGPEFLTYFQNEAQLEKSRLLSDRFSAERPKGSFSTLEIQRTEQGDSAMYLCASERGSYNEQFFGPGTRLTVL.

The CDR3 nucleotides are TGTGCCAGTAGTATACGAGCGGGGCTAACCTACAATGAGCAGTTCTTC. Translated: CASSIRAGLTYNEQFF. This chain joins TRBV19 and TRBJ2-1; the match to TRBD2 covers 7 bases. Germline V lookup: CDR1 LNHDA, CDR2 SQIVND (reference sequence). V shed 2 bases, J shed 2 bases, and the junction held 6 bases outside the gene matches. The CDR3 is 16 residues long.

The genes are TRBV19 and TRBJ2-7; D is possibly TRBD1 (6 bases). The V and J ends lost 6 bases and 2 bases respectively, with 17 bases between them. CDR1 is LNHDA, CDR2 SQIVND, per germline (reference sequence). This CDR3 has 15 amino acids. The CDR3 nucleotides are TGTGCCAGTAGCCCAAGACAGGACAATACCTACGAGCAGTACTTC. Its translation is CASSPRQDNTYEQYF.

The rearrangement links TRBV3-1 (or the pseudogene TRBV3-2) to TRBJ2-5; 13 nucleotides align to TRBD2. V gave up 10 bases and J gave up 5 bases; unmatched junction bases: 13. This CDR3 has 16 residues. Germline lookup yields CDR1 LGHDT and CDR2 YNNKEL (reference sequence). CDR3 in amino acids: CATTPRTSGRGETQYF. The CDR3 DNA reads TGTGCCACCACTCCCCGGACTAGCGGGAGAGGGGAGACCCAGTACTTC.

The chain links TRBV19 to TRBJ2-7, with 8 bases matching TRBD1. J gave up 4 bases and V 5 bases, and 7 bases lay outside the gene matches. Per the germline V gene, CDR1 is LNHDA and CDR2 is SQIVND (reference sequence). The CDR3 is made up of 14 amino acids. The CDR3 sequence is CASSPGTGLYEQYF. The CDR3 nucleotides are TGTGCCAGTAGTCCAGGGACAGGTCTTTACGAGCAGTACTTC.

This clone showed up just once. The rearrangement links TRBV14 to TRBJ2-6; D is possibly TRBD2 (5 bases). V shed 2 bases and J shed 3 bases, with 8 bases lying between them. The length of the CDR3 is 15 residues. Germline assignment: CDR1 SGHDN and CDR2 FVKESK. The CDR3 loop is CASSQLARGANVLTF. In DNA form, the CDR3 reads TGTGCCAGCAGCCAACTAGCTCGTGGGGCCAACGTCCTGACTTTC.

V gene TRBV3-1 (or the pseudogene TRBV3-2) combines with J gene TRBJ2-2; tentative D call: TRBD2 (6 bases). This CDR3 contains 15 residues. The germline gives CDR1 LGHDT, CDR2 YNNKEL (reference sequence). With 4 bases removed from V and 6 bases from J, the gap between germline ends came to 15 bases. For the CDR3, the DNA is TGTGCCAGCAGCCGCACTAGCTCTTGGGCCGGGGAGCTGTTTTTT. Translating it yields CASSRTSSWAGELFF.

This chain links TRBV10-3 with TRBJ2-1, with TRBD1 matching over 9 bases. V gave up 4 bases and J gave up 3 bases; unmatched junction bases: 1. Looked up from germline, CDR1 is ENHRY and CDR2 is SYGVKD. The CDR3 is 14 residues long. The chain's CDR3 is CAISVDRGYNEQFF. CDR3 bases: TGTGCCATCAGTGTGGACAGGGGCTACAATGAGCAGTTCTTC.

The CDR3 here is CASSLGQLLPQHF. The CDR3 bases are TGTGCCAGCAGTTTAGGGCAACTTCTGCCCCAGCATTTT. The rearrangement joins TRBV28 to TRBJ1-5; no clear D gene. The CDR3 is 13 residues long. CDR1 MDHEN and CDR2 SYDVKM come from the germline V gene. V lost 2 bases, J lost 9 bases, and 11 bases lay in between.